Listed here are 31 T cell receptor beta chains from one sample, sequenced in a study of blood T cells in healthy people across ages. The second PCR ran about 6 to 12 cycles with a sample-barcoded 5' primer and J-beta primers. One entry per CDR3 protein results from TCRdb running MiXCR on the 5' RACE reads. The table shows about 730,000 distinct CDR3 sequences, with approximately 39% occurring only once. Sequencing input: blood. The receptors shown here come from a woman between 55 and 75 years old in good health.

The chain employs TRBV9 and TRBJ1-2, with no clear D. The CDR3 sequence is 14 residues long. Trimming stripped 0 bases from V and 7 bases from J, with 13 bases between. The germline V gene encodes CDR1 SGDLS and CDR2 YYNGEE. CDR3 DNA sequence: TGTGCCAGCAGCGTAGCCGATAGGCTTGGTGGCTACACCTTC. Residues: CASSVADRLGGYTF.

This clonotype was observed a few times. The rearrangement links TRBV3-1 to TRBJ1-5, with a possible D match to TRBD1 (5 bases). This CDR3 has 14 amino acids. The ends were cut back, 3 bases at V and 7 bases at J, with 13 bases in the middle. The germline CDR1 and CDR2 sequences are LGHDT and YNNKEL (reference sequence). The CDR3 is CASSHQGPGQPQHF. CDR3 coding DNA: TGTGCCAGCAGCCATCAGGGCCCGGGGCAGCCCCAGCATTTT.

The V and J genes are TRBV20-1 and TRBJ2-1; possibly TRBD2 for D (6 bases). The V gene lost 1 base and the J gene lost 7 bases, with 20 bases spanning the gap. Germline-derived CDR1 and CDR2 are DFQATT and SNEGSKA (reference sequence). CDR3 length: 16 amino acids. CDR3 nucleotides: TGCAGTGCTAGAGTACGACTAGTGGGAGGTTGGAATGAGCAGTTCTTC. Encoded protein: CSARVRLVGGWNEQFF.

The V and J genes are TRBV2 and TRBJ1-6; the match to TRBD1 covers 7 bases. The CDR3 length is 17 residues. CDR1 is SNHLY and CDR2 is FYNNEI in the germline V gene. After removal of 0 bases from V and 6 bases from J, the junction contained 8 bases not matched to a gene. The CDR3 is CASSEALVAGGNSPLHF. The CDR3 DNA reads as TGTGCCAGCAGTGAAGCGCTTGTGGCAGGGGGTAATTCACCCCTCCACTTT.

This clonotype was observed a few times. Being one base from a much bigger clone, this may be a read error. The chain uses TRBV4-2 and TRBJ2-5, with D perhaps matching TRBD2 (5 bases). Germline V gives CDR1 LGHNA, CDR2 YNFKEQ. V was trimmed by 4 bases and J by 11 bases, leaving 17 bases between them. The CDR3 loop spans 13 amino acids. As DNA, the CDR3 is TGTGCCAGCAGCCCCGGAGGCTACAATGAGCAGTACTTC. It encodes CASSPGGYNEQYF.

This clonotype was counted a few times. The chain couples TRBV6-5 to TRBJ1-1; 9 bases match TRBD1. In germline, CDR1 is MNHEY, CDR2 SVGAGI. The CDR3 loop spans 16 amino acids. V gave up 6 bases and J gave up 5 bases; unmatched junction bases: 13. CDR3 coding DNA: TGTGCCAGCAGCCCTACCTCCGGGACAGGGAGGACTGAAGCTTTCTTT. It encodes CASSPTSGTGRTEAFF.

The CDR3 reads CATHRQAPNYGYTF. Written as DNA, the CDR3 is TGTGCCACCCATCGACAGGCCCCTAACTATGGCTACACCTTC. The chain combines TRBV28 with TRBJ1-2; possibly TRBD1 for D (6 bases). Germline CDR1 is MDHEN and CDR2 is SYDVKM. Trimming took off 10 bases at V and 0 bases at J, with 15 bases between the two ends. This CDR3 is 14 amino acids long.

This clonotype was counted a few times. The chain links TRBV7-9 to TRBJ1-1, with D unresolved. Germline V gene lookup returns CDR1 SEHNR and CDR2 FQNEAQ (reference sequence). Trimming cost V 2 bases and J 5 bases, with 9 bases left between them. The CDR3 length is 13 residues. This CDR3 reads CASSLTLGTEAFF. For the CDR3, the DNA is TGTGCCAGCAGCTTAACCCTGGGGACTGAAGCTTTCTTT. Complete variable domain (other parts from reference TRBV7-9 and TRBJ1-1): DTGVSQNPRHKITKRGQNVTFRCDPISEHNRLYWYRQTLGQGPEFLTYFQNEAQLEKSRLLSDRFSAERPKGSFSTLEIQRTEQGDSAMYLCASSLTLGTEAFFGQGTRLTVV.

Turning to this clonotype: With a much larger clone just one base away, this may be a read error. J is TRBJ1-2 and V is TRBV6-1; D not resolved. V gave up 6 bases and J gave up 0 bases, with 14 bases separating them. CDR1 and CDR2 (germline): MNHNS, SASEGT. The CDR3 is made up of 15 amino acids. In nucleotides, the CDR3 is TGTGCCAGCAGGGAATATATAGGACCTAACTATGGCTACACCTTC. Residues: CASREYIGPNYGYTF.

This clonotype was seen ten or more times. The CDR3 nucleotides are TGCGCCAGCAGCTTGGCGGAAGTCGAGCAGTACTTC. This encodes CASSLAEVEQYF. V usage is TRBV5-1 and J usage is TRBJ2-7; D is unresolved. Germline CDR1 SGHRS, CDR2 YFSETQ. The CDR3 spans 12 residues. Trimming removed 0 bases from V and 6 bases from J, with 7 bases in between.

Of note for this clonotype: The junction departs from germline at one end; a sequencing error may be responsible. V and J are TRBV7-7 and TRBJ2-2, with D possibly called TRBD1 or TRBD2 (6 bases each). Germline assignment: CDR1 SSHAT and CDR2 FNYEAQ (reference sequence). This CDR3 contains 14 residues. CDR3 DNA: TGTGCTAGCAGCCCCCTACAGGGAGGCGGGGAGCTGTTTTTT. Protein: CASSPLQGGGELFF.

The chain uses TRBV6-6 and TRBJ1-5; D possibly corresponds to TRBD1 (6 bases). CDR1 is MNHNY and CDR2 is SVGAGI in the germline V gene (reference sequence). V shed 0 bases and J shed 0 bases, with 12 bases lying between them. CDR3 length: 17 amino acids. Here the CDR3 DNA reads TGTGCCAGCAGTTACTCACCCGGACAGCATAGCAATCAGCCCCAGCATTTT. Amino acids: CASSYSPGQHSNQPQHF.

A note on this clonotype: With a much larger clone just one base away, this may be a read error. This sequence joins TRBV9 and TRBJ2-3; 10 positions match TRBD2. The CDR3 extends over 14 amino acids. The V and J ends lost 6 bases and 1 base, in that order; junction bases with no gene match: 2. CDR1 and CDR2 (germline): SGDLS, YYNGEE. The CDR3 sequence: CASNGTSGTDTQYF. CDR3 coding DNA: TGTGCCAGCAACGGGACTAGCGGCACAGATACGCAGTATTTT.

V gene TRBV10-3 combines with J gene TRBJ2-7, with a possible D match to TRBD2 (6 bases). Between the trimmed V and J ends, which lost 7 bases and 2 bases, there was a span of 15 bases. Germline-derived CDR1 and CDR2 are ENHRY and SYGVKD. The CDR3 contains 14 residues. CDR3 in amino acids: CAIKRGLIAYEQYF. For the CDR3, the DNA is TGTGCCATCAAAAGGGGACTGATTGCCTACGAGCAGTACTTC.

This clonotype was seen a handful of times. The chain couples TRBV5-1 to TRBJ2-5, with 7 bases matching TRBD1. The CDR3 consists of 15 residues. Losses at the gene ends were 0 bases for V and 3 bases for J; bases not matched to a gene: 5. CDR1 SGHRS and CDR2 YFSETQ come from the germline V gene. CDR3 in amino acids: CASSLADRSEETQYF. CDR3 nucleotides: TGCGCCAGCAGCTTGGCGGACAGGTCGGAAGAGACCCAGTACTTC.

This clonotype was observed a handful of times. The chain carries TRBV12-3 or TRBV12-4 and TRBJ2-1, with 9 bases that match TRBD1. This CDR3 has 15 amino acids. The V gene end was trimmed by 3 bases and the J gene end by 6 bases; junction bases not matched to a gene: 6. CDR3 loop: CASSFTGGASNEQFF. The CDR3 coding sequence is TGTGCCAGCAGTTTCACAGGGGGCGCATCCAATGAGCAGTTCTTC.

V is TRBV5-1 and J is TRBJ2-1; 8 nucleotides match TRBD2. CDR1 is SGHRS, CDR2 YFSETQ, per germline. Germline trimming cut 0 bases from V and 8 bases from J; bases unmatched to any gene: 10. The CDR3 loop spans 16 amino acids. CDR3 DNA: TGCGCCAGCAGCTTGGCCGTCAGCGGGGGACGGGATGAGCAGTTCTTC. This gives the protein CASSLAVSGGRDEQFF.

This clonotype has more than one count but fewer than ten. The chain couples TRBV27 to TRBJ2-1, with TRBD1 as a possible D gene (6 bases). Germline values: CDR1 MNHEY, CDR2 SMNVEV (reference sequence). Trimming stripped 2 bases from V and 11 bases from J, with 22 bases between. This CDR3 spans 16 amino acids. The CDR3 here is CASSLRSGHRAVKQFF. The CDR3 region has the DNA TGTGCCAGCAGTTTAAGGTCGGGACACCGTGCCGTGAAGCAGTTCTTC.

This clonotype has a handful of counts. The rearrangement uses TRBV20-1 and TRBJ2-7; TRBD2 matches 10 bases. Looked up from germline, CDR1 is DFQATT and CDR2 is SNEGSKA (reference sequence). Trimming cost V 3 bases and J 9 bases; bases outside gene matches: 14. The CDR3 spans 15 residues. CDR3 nucleotides: TGCAGTGCTAGTTCCAGCGGGGGGGTAATCGTCGGGCAGTACTTC. It encodes CSASSSGGVIVGQYF.

This clonotype was seen more than once but under ten times. The chain employs TRBV9 and TRBJ2-7; D gene ambiguous. Germline V gene data show CDR1 as SGDLS and CDR2 as YYNGEE. The V gene lost 1 base and the J gene lost 6 bases, with 11 bases spanning the gap. This CDR3 contains 13 residues. The CDR3 bases are TGTGCCAGCAGCGTAAGATTGACGGGCGAGCAGTACTTC. Amino acid sequence: CASSVRLTGEQYF.

As to this clonotype: Being one base from a much bigger clone, this may be a read error. V is TRBV29-1 and J is TRBJ2-3; D gene unclear. CDR3 length equals 12 residues. V lost 7 bases and J 4 bases, leaving 12 bases between the germline ends. Looked up from germline, CDR1 is SQVTM and CDR2 is ANQGSEA. The CDR3 region has the DNA TGCAGCGCAACGGATTTGGCAGATACGCAGTATTTT. It specifies CSATDLADTQYF.

About this clonotype itself: A much larger clonotype is one base distant, so this may be a read error. The V gene is TRBV4-2, the J gene TRBJ2-5; D is ambiguous. Germline lookup yields CDR1 LGHNA and CDR2 YNFKEQ. With 0 bases removed from V and 1 base from J, the gap between germline ends came to 18 bases. CDR3 length: 18 residues. CDR3: CASSQDLARNSLQETQYF. In DNA form, the CDR3 reads TGTGCCAGCAGCCAAGACCTCGCAAGGAATAGCCTCCAAGAGACCCAGTACTTC.

This clonotype was counted many times. The V and J genes are TRBV29-1 and TRBJ2-1; 11 bases agree with TRBD2. The CDR3 is 17 amino acids. The trim removed 1 base at V and 0 bases at J, leaving 5 bases unmatched. Germline V CDR1 and CDR2: SQVTM, ANQGSEA. The CDR3 is CSVEGLAGYYSYNEQFF. The CDR3, as DNA: TGCAGCGTTGAAGGACTAGCGGGATACTACTCCTACAATGAGCAGTTCTTC.

This clonotype was observed a handful of times. DNA for the CDR3: TGTGCCAGCAGCTCCCAGATTAACTATGGCTACACCTTC. Protein sequence: CASSSQINYGYTF. The chain has TRBV7-2 and TRBJ1-2; D remains ambiguous. The CDR3 spans 13 residues. Germline V gene sequence: CDR1 SGHTA, CDR2 FQGNSA. The ends were cut back, 4 bases at V and 1 base at J, with 7 bases in the middle.

With respect to this clonotype: With a much larger clone just one base away, this may be a read error. The V and J genes are TRBV7-2 and TRBJ2-1, with 7 bases lining up with TRBD1. Germline V lookup: CDR1 SGHTA, CDR2 FQGNSA. The CDR3 spans 15 residues. CDR3 protein: CATQRPGQSYSEQFF. The CDR3 DNA reads as TGTGCCACCCAACGCCCGGGACAGTCCTACAGTGAGCAGTTCTTC. Filled out from reference TRBV7-2 and TRBJ2-1, the complete variable domain reads GAGVSQSPSNKVTEKGKDVELRCDPISGHTALYWYRQSLGQGLEFLIYFQGNSAPDKSGLPSDRFSAERTGGSVSTLTIQRTQQEDSAVYLCATQRPGQSYSEQFFGPGTRLTVL.

This sequence joins TRBV12-3 or TRBV12-4 and TRBJ2-1; TRBD2 matches at 7 bases. J lost 2 bases, V lost 8 bases, and 6 bases had no gene match. The CDR3 runs 14 residues. The CDR3 is CASAKAGAYNEQFF. The CDR3 DNA follows: TGTGCCAGCGCGAAGGCGGGAGCCTACAATGAGCAGTTCTTC.

The chain joins TRBV4-1 to TRBJ2-4, with TRBD2 identical over 11 bases. The better agreement between TRBJ2-7 and the DNA end casts doubt on the J call. This CDR3 has 15 amino acids. Germline-derived CDR1 and CDR2 are MGHRA and YSYEKL. The CDR3: CASSQTTSGDYEQYF. In DNA form, the CDR3 reads TGCGCCAGCAGCCAGACGACTAGCGGGGACTACGAGCAGTACTTC.

There are many counts of this clonotype. V and J are TRBV29-1 and TRBJ1-2; the D is unclear. Trimming shortened V by 0 bases and J by 8 bases, and 7 bases separated the two germline ends. Germline CDR1 reads SQVTM; CDR2 reads ANQGSEA. CDR3 size: 11 residues. The CDR3 coding sequence is TGCAGCGTTGAAGAGAGGCGCGGCTACACCTTC. Its protein is CSVEERRGYTF.

The chain joins TRBV15 to TRBJ2-3; D possibly matches TRBD1 or TRBD2 (5 bases each). Per germline, CDR1 LNHNV and CDR2 YYDKDF (reference sequence). Trimming removed 8 bases at V and 2 bases at J, with 14 bases between. This CDR3 is built from 14 residues. The CDR3 DNA sequence: TGTGCCACCGGCCCCCGGGACCCCACAGATACGCAGTATTTT. Its translation is CATGPRDPTDTQYF.

V is TRBV6-6 and J is TRBJ2-1; TRBD1 agrees at 8 bases. After removal of 6 bases from V and 3 bases from J, the junction contained 7 bases not matched to a gene. The CDR3 loop spans 15 amino acids. Germline V gives CDR1 MNHNY, CDR2 SVGAGI (reference sequence). The CDR3 nucleotides are TGTGCCAGCAGGCCGGACAGGGAGGTCTACAATGAGCAGTTCTTC. Protein sequence: CASRPDREVYNEQFF.

The table lists this clonotype with many counts. This sequence joins TRBV7-2 and TRBJ2-5; 9 bases align to TRBD2. The germline CDR1 and CDR2 sequences are SGHTA and FQGNSA. J gave up 4 bases and V 6 bases, and 6 bases lay outside the gene matches. This CDR3 contains 14 residues. The chain's CDR3 is CASSRREGPETQYF. The CDR3 coding sequence is TGTGCCAGCAGTCGGCGGGAGGGCCCAGAGACCCAGTACTTC.